The T cell receptor (beta chain) under discussion was sequenced for a study of T cell responses to AZD1222 COVID-19 vaccine. In regard to this clone: As yet, its antigen is unknown.

Here immunoSEQ multiplex PCR was the method, and the copy in TCRdb shows in-frame clones only, minus some. The sample table includes about 140,000 clones. Study-wide results and caveats: Repertoires were obtained only post-peak T cell response. Seropositive status at baseline applied to only a handful of AZD1222 recipients.

This sequence originates from an adult in good health. The sample comprised peripheral blood.

CDR3 residues: CASSRGQGHEAFF. The CDR3 nucleotides read TGTGCCAGCAGCCGCGGACAGGGCCATGAAGCTTTCTTT. The chain employs TRBV6-5 and TRBJ1-1; 8 positions match TRBD1. The CDR3 is 13 residues long. The ends lost 6 bases at V and 7 bases at J; junction bases unmatched: 7. Germline CDR1 reads MNHEY; CDR2 reads SVGAGI.